Below, 5 T cell receptor beta chains from the same sample are listed, as sequenced in a study of cytomegalovirus exposure and HLA in healthy donors (dated 2017 in TCRdb). The library was made by the immunoSEQ multiplex PCR assay. For the multiplex PCR, a mixture combining 60 forward primers for TCR Vbeta segments and 13 reverse primers for TCR Jbeta segments was used. Here the immuneACCESS table is served through TCRdb, limited to in-frame sequences with V and J called. Missing clones are a known gap in these copies; in checked studies unresolved V genes cover under half, and the rest lacks a known reason. This sample's table lists 130,000 or so clones. Clones ranked in the top ten supply 2.2% of the sample. The sequenced sample consisted of PBMCs. The receptors stem from a woman under 30 in good health and CMV-seronegative.

This chain connects TRBV30 to TRBJ1-2; weak D call: TRBD1 (5 bases). Germline CDR1 reads GTSNPN; CDR2 reads SVGIG (reference sequence). The CDR3 extends over 12 amino acids. Trimming cost V 3 bases and J 9 bases, with 14 bases left between them. Here the CDR3 reads CAWSTGDSSYTF. In DNA form, the CDR3 reads TGTGCCTGGAGCACGGGTGACAGTAGCTACACCTTC.

The chain uses TRBV5-6 and TRBJ1-2; TRBD1 aligns across 9 bases. The CDR3 covers 14 residues. Unmatched junction bases numbered 2, after V lost 0 bases and J lost 5 bases. CDR1 is SGHDT and CDR2 is YYEEEE in the germline V gene. The CDR3 spells CASSLDDRGYGYTF. The CDR3, as DNA: TGTGCCAGCAGCTTGGACGACAGGGGGTATGGCTACACCTTC.

The chain employs TRBV6-5 and TRBJ2-3, with unresolved D. The CDR3 runs to 12 residues. Trimming took 6 bases from V and 5 from J, leaving 9 bases between them. CDR1 is MNHEY, CDR2 SVGAGI, per germline. The CDR3 loop reads CASSNKIDTQYF. The CDR3 DNA is TGTGCCAGCAGCAACAAGATAGATACGCAGTATTTT.

The chain combines TRBV18 with TRBJ1-5; D uncertain. V was cut by 3 bases and J by 3 bases, with 12 bases left in between. CDR1 and CDR2 (germline): KGHSH, LQKENI. The CDR3 totals 15 residues. The CDR3 loop reads CASSPSDGYNQPQHF. The CDR3 DNA is TGTGCCAGCTCACCCAGCGACGGTTACAATCAGCCCCAGCATTTT.

This sequence joins TRBV5-4 and TRBJ2-7; TRBD2 is a possible D gene (6 bases). The germline gives CDR1 SGHNT, CDR2 YYREEE (reference sequence). The V gene lost 4 bases and the J gene lost 0 bases, with 17 bases spanning the gap. CDR3 size: 16 residues. The DNA of the CDR3 is TGTGCCAGCAGCCGTGCCGGACTAACCTCCTCCTACGAGCAGTACTTC. Translation: CASSRAGLTSSYEQYF.